The rows below give T cell receptor beta chains drawn from one sample of a study of shared T cell receptors in the human thymus. The assay was immunoSEQ multiplex PCR, and TCRdb's table has in-frame clones only and misses some. The repertoire holds about 610,000 clones, with roughly 90% as singletons. This sample was shared with a second study, whose subject was human thymus T cells.

Material for sequencing was thymocytes. The receptors here all came from a boy younger than two with a congenital heart defect. CDR3s include the opening cysteine and the closing phenylalanine or tryptophan. D genes are given only for firm matches. Only part of the rows carry a size: once, few, many, or a class if the clone is expanded.

j_gene	v_gene	abundance	d_gene	CDR3nt	CDR3aa
TRBJ1-5	TRBV4-1	.	TRBD1	TGCGCCAGCAGCCCGGGACAGGGGGCGCGTGTAGCTCAGCCCCAGCATTTT	CASSPGQGARVAQPQHF
TRBJ1-1	TRBV6-6	.	.	TGTGCCAGCAGGCTGGGGGGGGGTACGAACACTGAAGCTTTCTTT	CASRLGGGTNTEAFF
TRBJ2-7	TRBV6-5	.	TRBD1	TGTGCCAGTGGGGGACAGGGGCTTTCCTACGAGCAGTACTTC	CASGGQGLSYEQYF
TRBJ2-6	TRBV28	.	.	TGTGCCAGCAGTTCCAAGCGATCTGGGGCCAACGTCCTGACTTTC	CASSSKRSGANVLTF
TRBJ2-1	TRBV4-3	.	.	TGCGCCAGCAGCCAGAGCGGGCTCTACAATGAGCAGTTCTTC	CASSQSGLYNEQFF
TRBJ2-3	TRBV4-3	.	.	TGCGCCAGCAGCCAAGAGGGGGCGGGAGTGGGGCGGACGAACACAGATACGCAGTATTTT	CASSQEGAGVGRTNTDTQYF
TRBJ1-4	TRBV6-5	.	.	TGTGCCAGCAGTTACTCTAGGGGCGGTCTGGAAAAACTGTTTTTT	CASSYSRGGLEKLFF
TRBJ2-1	TRBV11-3	.	TRBD2	TGTGCCAGCAGCTTTCCCCCCTCCGGGACTAGCGTCTACAATGAGCAGTTCTTC	CASSFPPSGTSVYNEQFF
TRBJ2-3	TRBV7-2	.	.	TGTGCCAGCAGCTCAAGAGCGGGCCCAAGCACAGATACGCAGTATTTT	CASSSRAGPSTDTQYF
TRBJ2-3	TRBV7-8	.	.	TGTGCCAGCAGCCCGCGTCGGGGAAAGCAATGGTCTACGCAGTATTTT	CASSPRRGKQWSTQYF
TRBJ2-7	TRBV25-1	.	.	TGTGCCAGCAGTGGTAGCGGACCGGCCGGAGGAGAGCAGTACTTC	CASSGSGPAGGEQYF
TRBJ2-1	TRBV6-5	.	TRBD2	TGTGCCAGCAGTTATCGGGAGGGCCGGTACAATGAGCAGTTCTTC	CASSYREGRYNEQFF
TRBJ2-5	TRBV2	.	TRBD2	TGTGCCAGCGAGCGGGAGGTAGAGACCCAGTACTTC	CASEREVETQYF
TRBJ2-1	TRBV19	.	.	TGTGCCCATAAAAGGGGGGACAGCTCCTACAATGAGCAGTTCTTC	CAHKRGDSSYNEQFF
TRBJ2-3	TRBV5-1	.	TRBD2	TGCGCCAGCAGCTTGTTTGGGCGGGAGTTAAAGGGCACAGATACGCAGTATTTT	CASSLFGRELKGTDTQYF
TRBJ2-7	TRBV5-1	.	.	TGCGCCAGCAGCATCTGCGGGTCTCACATCGACCAGTACTTC	CASSICGSHIDQYF
TRBJ2-7	TRBV5-1	.	.	TGCGCCAGCAGCTTCAGACTCTCAACCTACGAGCAGTACTTC	CASSFRLSTYEQYF
TRBJ1-4	TRBV5-1	.	.	TGCGCCAGCAGCTTGGCGGGGGTGCTAAGCCTTAACGAAAAACTGTTTTTT	CASSLAGVLSLNEKLFF
TRBJ2-1	TRBV29-1	.	.	TGCAGCGTTGAACCAGTGGTCCATGAGCAGTTCTTC	CSVEPVVHEQFF
TRBJ2-3	TRBV5-6	.	.	TGTGCCAGCAGCTGCGACAGGCTCCCCGATACGCAGTATTTT	CASSCDRLPDTQYF
TRBJ2-5	TRBV5-1	few	TRBD2	TGCGCCAGCAGCGAGGGACTAGTGAGCCCAGAGACCCAGTACTTC	CASSEGLVSPETQYF
TRBJ2-1	TRBV4-3	.	.	TGCGCCAGCAGCCGAACAGGGTCCAATGAGCAGTTCTTC	CASSRTGSNEQFF
TRBJ1-4	TRBV7-6	few	TRBD1	TGTGCCAGCAGCTTAGTGGACAGGGGGCGTGAAAAACTGTTTTTT	CASSLVDRGREKLFF
TRBJ2-1	TRBV7-3	.	TRBD2	TGTGCCAGCAGCTTCGGGACTAGCTGGAACAATGAGCAGTTCTTC	CASSFGTSWNNEQFF
TRBJ1-5	TRBV7-8	.	.	TGTGCCAGCAGCCCTTTGGGAGGGGCATGGCATTTT	CASSPLGGAWHF
TRBJ1-1	TRBV11-1	.	.	TGTGCCAGCAGCTACGGGGGGAACACTGAAGCTTTCTTT	CASSYGGNTEAFF
TRBJ1-1	TRBV11-2	.	.	TGTGCCAGCAGCTCAGGTCTGAACACTGAAGCTTTCTTT	CASSSGLNTEAFF
TRBJ2-2	TRBV7-9	.	.	TGTGCCAGCCTCAGGAAAGGGGCGAACACCGGGGAGCTGTTTTTT	CASLRKGANTGELFF
TRBJ2-7	TRBV6-5	.	TRBD1	TGTGCCAGCAATGGGACAGGGGACTACGAGCAGTACTTC	CASNGTGDYEQYF
TRBJ2-3	TRBV5-6	.	TRBD2	TGTGCCAGCAGCTTGCTAGCGGGAGTGGGAACAGATACGCAGTATTTT	CASSLLAGVGTDTQYF
TRBJ2-7	TRBV18	.	.	TGTGCCAGCTCCCCTGGGGCAGGGGTACCCTACGAGCAGTACTTC	CASSPGAGVPYEQYF
TRBJ2-5	TRBV5-6	.	.	TGTGCCAGCAGCCATTTGCTCCAGGGCCAGTACTTC	CASSHLLQGQYF
TRBJ1-1	TRBV19	.	.	TGTGCCAGTAGTCCGCCCCAGGGACAAGTGAACACTGAAGCTTTCTTT	CASSPPQGQVNTEAFF
TRBJ2-7	TRBV9	.	.	TGTGCCAGCAGCGTTTCGGGTGGAACCTACGAGCAGTACTTC	CASSVSGGTYEQYF
TRBJ2-1	TRBV9	.	TRBD2	TGTGCCAGCAGCGTTGGTCAGCGGGAGGATGGCCCCGATGAGCAGTTCTTC	CASSVGQREDGPDEQFF
TRBJ2-7	TRBV11-2	.	TRBD2	TGTGCCAGCAGCTTAGGTGAAGCGGGGTTGGTCTACGAGCAGTACTTC	CASSLGEAGLVYEQYF
TRBJ2-5	TRBV9	.	TRBD2	TGTGCCAGCAGCGTAGCGGGAGGGCCTGGGGAGACCCAGTACTTC	CASSVAGGPGETQYF
TRBJ2-7	TRBV28	.	TRBD1	TGTGCCAGCAGTTTGGTCGACAGGGGGCAAGGTTACGAGCAGTACTTC	CASSLVDRGQGYEQYF
TRBJ1-2	TRBV5-1	.	TRBD1	TGCGCCAGCAGCTTGTTCAGGGGGCGCATGGTCGGATATGGCTACACCTTC	CASSLFRGRMVGYGYTF
TRBJ2-5	TRBV4-1	.	TRBD2	TGCGCCAGCAGCCAACTGATTAGCGGGACTGAGACCCAGTACTTC	CASSQLISGTETQYF